The clone carrying this T cell receptor beta chain was observed a handful of times. The antigen is not known. The V and J ends lost 5 bases and 2 bases respectively, with 13 bases between them. This CDR3 spans 14 amino acids. Germline-derived CDR1 and CDR2 are SGHTA and FQGNSA. This entry belongs to a study of cytotoxic CD8 clonotypes in ibrutinib-treated CLL. Sequencing used immunoSEQ multiplex PCR; TCRdb keeps in-frame clones, though not all of them. The table has approximately 190,000 clones, 65% to 80% seen once. The study's findings and limits: Clonality rose at ibrutinib response, held steady in sustained remission, and fell toward baseline at progression. Few clonotypes were public, and these shrank or held steady under treatment. The times at which samples were taken varied between sustained-remission and progressing patients.

Sequences were derived from PBMCs, sampled after 12 months of ibrutinib treatment. The receptor comes from a human donor with chronic lymphocytic leukemia. The chain has TRBV7-2 and TRBJ2-7, with a weak D call TRBD1 (6 bases). CDR3 DNA sequence: TGTGCCAGCAGCGACAGGCCCAAAACCTACGAGCAGTACTTC. Protein: CASSDRPKTYEQYF. Complete variable domain (other parts from reference TRBV7-2 and TRBJ2-7): GAGVSQSPSNKVTEKGKDVELRCDPISGHTALYWYRQSLGQGLEFLIYFQGNSAPDKSGLPSDRFSAERTGGSVSTLTIQRTQQEDSAVYLCASSDRPKTYEQYFGPGTRLTVT.